Following are 24 T cell receptor beta chains from one sample sequenced in a study of beta chain features in type 1 diabetes. The whole isolated RNA underwent reverse transcription, so sequencing captured expressed TCRB transcripts. Measured with immunoSEQ multiplex PCR; TCRdb has only the in-frame clones, and not every one. The sample has some 270,000 clones, about 11% seen once. These receptors are not linked to any known antigen. Study-wide points: Among patients with Type 1 diabetes, TCRB CDR3s were moderately but significantly shorter in every one of the four CD4+ subsets.

Sequenced: naive CD4+ T cells from blood. The origin of the receptors is a man aged 25 to 45 with type 1 diabetes.

In its sample, this clone was seen a few times. The V gene is TRBV7-9, the J gene TRBJ1-6, with TRBD1 as a possible D gene (5 bases). Germline CDR1 SEHNR, CDR2 FQNEAQ (reference sequence). The CDR3 runs to 13 residues. With 6 bases removed from V and 6 bases from J, the gap between germline ends came to 9 bases. The CDR3 region is CASSGQANSPLHF. For the CDR3, the DNA is TGTGCCAGCAGTGGACAAGCTAATTCACCCCTCCACTTT.

CDR3 sequence reads: CASSLGGESTDTQYF. The CDR3, as DNA: TGTGCCAGCAGTTTGGGCGGGGAGAGCACAGATACGCAGTATTTT. The rearrangement uses TRBV28 and TRBJ2-3; D may be TRBD2 (6 bases). The V end lost 3 bases, the J end lost 0 bases, and 10 bases lay between the germline ends. Germline values: CDR1 MDHEN, CDR2 SYDVKM. This CDR3 has 15 amino acids.

There are a few counts of this clone. This rearrangement joins TRBV7-8 to TRBJ2-7; 8 positions agree with TRBD2. Germline loops: CDR1 SGHVS, CDR2 FQNEAQ. V shed 5 bases and J 2 bases; nucleotides not matched to a gene: 11. The CDR3 consists of 16 residues. The CDR3 here is CASSISGDTSTYEQYF. DNA for the CDR3: TGTGCCAGCAGCATTAGCGGGGACACCTCAACCTACGAGCAGTACTTC.

This clone was counted a few times. CDR3 region: CASSLDREAEAFF. The CDR3 region has the DNA TGTGCCAGCAGCTTAGACAGGGAAGCGGAAGCTTTCTTT. The V gene is TRBV7-3, the J gene TRBJ1-1; 7 bases fit TRBD1. Trimming at V came to 2 bases and at J to 8 bases, leaving 5 bases not matched to a gene. Germline CDR1 and CDR2: SGHTA and FQGTGA. This CDR3 has 13 residues.

This clone was detected a few times. The rearrangement links TRBV6-6 to TRBJ2-3; 8 nucleotides align to TRBD1. Germline values: CDR1 MNHNY, CDR2 SVGAGI (reference sequence). Germline trimming cut 4 bases from V and 3 bases from J; bases unmatched to any gene: 9. This CDR3 region has 16 residues. CDR3 bases: TGTGCCAGCAGTTCCCTCCGACAGGGGTTTACAGATACGCAGTATTTT. Its translation: CASSSLRQGFTDTQYF.

The V and J genes are TRBV7-6 and TRBJ2-3; unclear D gene. The CDR3 extends over 15 amino acids. Trimming pared 2 bases from V and 1 base from J, leaving 10 bases between. Germline values: CDR1 SGHVS, CDR2 FNYEAQ. CDR3 region: CASSLFGSGTDTQYF. The CDR3 DNA reads as TGTGCCAGCAGCTTATTTGGCAGTGGCACAGATACGCAGTATTTT. Supplemented by reference TRBV7-6 and TRBJ2-3, the full variable domain reads GAGVSQSPRYKVTKRGQDVALRCDPISGHVSLYWYRQALGQGPEFLTYFNYEAQQDKSGLPNDRFSAERPEGSISTLTIQRTEQRDSAMYRCASSLFGSGTDTQYFGPGTRLTVL.

The CDR3 loop is CASLGSSSGANVLTF. The CDR3 nucleotides read TGTGCCAGCCTGGGCAGTAGCTCTGGGGCCAACGTCCTGACTTTC. The genes are TRBV28 and TRBJ2-6; unclear D gene. CDR1 is MDHEN and CDR2 is SYDVKM in the germline V gene. The CDR3 totals 15 residues. Trimming took 8 bases from V and 0 from J, leaving 11 bases between them.

The chain couples TRBV18 to TRBJ2-7, with 14 bases lining up with TRBD2. The CDR3 has 16 amino acids. Germline CDR1 KGHSH, CDR2 LQKENI. J gave up 2 bases and V 5 bases, and 5 bases lay outside the gene matches. This chain's CDR3 is CASSSRTSGGPYEQYF. The CDR3 DNA sequence: TGTGCCAGCTCATCCCGGACTAGCGGGGGGCCCTACGAGCAGTACTTC.

This clone has only a few counts. The chain joins TRBV28 to TRBJ1-5; D perhaps matches TRBD1 (5 bases). This CDR3 is 12 amino acids long. V was pared by 8 bases and J by 5 bases, with 10 bases between. Germline loops: CDR1 MDHEN, CDR2 SYDVKM. CDR3 region: CASQGGDQPQHF. Here the CDR3 DNA reads TGTGCCAGCCAGGGAGGGGATCAGCCCCAGCATTTT.

This sequence joins TRBV2 and TRBJ2-5; 8 bases match TRBD1. The CDR3 has 14 amino acids. Per germline, CDR1 SNHLY and CDR2 FYNNEI. V lost 7 bases and J lost 4; bases outside the gene matches: 8. The CDR3, as DNA: TGTGCCAGCACCGCGGCCAGGGGGCGAGAGACCCAGTACTTC. Amino acids: CASTAARGRETQYF.

This clone was seen a handful of times. Other DNA sequences in this specimen translate into the identical CDR3. The chain recombines TRBV5-1 with TRBJ2-5; D call uncertain. The CDR3 extends over 11 amino acids. Trimming removed 2 bases at V and 5 bases at J, with 4 bases between. The germline gives CDR1 SGHRS, CDR2 YFSETQ. CDR3 DNA sequence: TGCGCCAGCAGCTTACGGGAGACCCAGTACTTC. It specifies CASSLRETQYF.

This clone has only a few counts. The rearrangement uses TRBV6-6 and TRBJ2-5, with TRBD2 matching 8 bases. Germline V gives CDR1 MNHNY, CDR2 SVGAGI (reference sequence). The CDR3 runs to 15 residues. J was trimmed by 1 base and V by 4 bases; bases with no gene match: 5. The CDR3 DNA reads TGTGCCAGCAGTTCCCATACTAGCGGCCAAGAGACCCAGTACTTC. This encodes CASSSHTSGQETQYF.

This clone turned up a few times. This rearrangement joins TRBV5-1 to TRBJ2-3, with D possibly matching TRBD2 (6 bases). The CDR3 spans 16 residues. V shed 0 bases and J shed 5 bases, with 16 bases lying between them. Germline CDR1 SGHRS, CDR2 YFSETQ. Written as DNA, the CDR3 is TGCGCCAGCAGCTTGGGACCCGACCAGGAGGGAGATACGCAGTATTTT. It translates to CASSLGPDQEGDTQYF.

The J gene is TRBJ2-7, the V gene TRBV2, with TRBD1 as a possible D gene (6 bases). The CDR3 length is 12 residues. Germline CDR1 is SNHLY and CDR2 is FYNNEI. Trimming removed 3 bases at V and 7 bases at J, with 10 bases between. CDR3 DNA sequence: TGTGCCAGCAGTGAGGACAGTGGGGAGCAGTACTTC. Protein: CASSEDSGEQYF. Variable domain in full (rest from reference TRBV2 and TRBJ2-7): EPEVTQTPSHQVTQMGQEVILRCVPISNHLYFYWYRQILGQKVEFLVSFYNNEISEKSEIFDDQFSVERPDGSNFTLKIRSTKLEDSAMYFCASSEDSGEQYFGPGTRLTVT.

This clone has only a few counts. The chain couples TRBV7-2 to TRBJ2-3; possible D gene TRBD1, 6 bases. CDR1 and CDR2 (germline): SGHTA, FQGNSA. The CDR3 runs 14 residues. V was cut by 3 bases and J by 5 bases, with 12 bases left in between. The CDR3 sequence is CASSFPPGEDTQYF. CDR3 coding DNA: TGTGCCAGCAGCTTCCCGCCAGGGGAAGATACGCAGTATTTT.

The chain joins TRBV7-3 to TRBJ1-1; no definite D call. Germline V gene data show CDR1 as SGHTA and CDR2 as FQGTGA. This CDR3 contains 13 residues. The V gene lost 2 bases and the J gene lost 0 bases, with 4 bases spanning the gap. The DNA of the CDR3 is TGTGCCAGCAGCTTAGACATGAACACTGAAGCTTTCTTT. Protein sequence: CASSLDMNTEAFF.

The genes are TRBV5-1 and TRBJ2-1; 7 positions agree with TRBD2. This CDR3 contains 15 residues. Trimming cost V 0 bases and J 9 bases; bases outside gene matches: 9. Germline CDR1 SGHRS, CDR2 YFSETQ. CDR3 nucleotide sequence: TGCGCCAGCAGCTTGGATTCTAGCGGAGGACGTGAGCAGTTCTTC. This translates into CASSLDSSGGREQFF.

This clone was seen a handful of times. V is TRBV7-9 and J is TRBJ2-3; a possible D gene is TRBD2 (6 bases). Germline CDR1 and CDR2: SEHNR and FQNEAQ (reference sequence). The length of the CDR3 is 18 residues. Trimming left V 4 bases short and J 2 bases short, with 22 bases between. CDR3 amino acids: CASSSKARAGLPTDTQYF. CDR3 nucleotides: TGTGCCAGCAGCTCCAAGGCAAGGGCGGGGCTACCCACAGATACGCAGTATTTT. Full variable domain (rest looked up from reference TRBV7-9 and TRBJ2-3): DTGVSQNPRHKITKRGQNVTFRCDPISEHNRLYWYRQTLGQGPEFLTYFQNEAQLEKSRLLSDRFSAERPKGSFSTLEIQRTEQGDSAMYLCASSSKARAGLPTDTQYFGPGTRLTVL.

The chain recombines TRBV28 with TRBJ2-3; TRBD1 matches 9 bases. CDR1 and CDR2 from the germline V gene are MDHEN and SYDVKM. This CDR3 is 16 amino acids long. V shed 8 bases, J shed 0 bases, and the junction held 9 bases outside the gene matches. In DNA form, the CDR3 reads TGTGCCAGCTGGGGGACAGGGAGGATTAGCACAGATACGCAGTATTTT. Protein: CASWGTGRISTDTQYF.

This clone showed up just a few times. This chain uses TRBV6-1 with TRBJ2-2; TRBD2 matches 9 bases. This CDR3 comprises 15 residues. V lost 5 bases and J lost 5; bases outside the gene matches: 6. Germline V gene lookup returns CDR1 MNHNS and CDR2 SASEGT. The CDR3 DNA is TGTGCCAGCAGTCAGCCCGCGGGGGGGACCGGGGAGCTGTTTTTT. Its translation is CASSQPAGGTGELFF.

The CDR3 DNA sequence: TGTGCCAGCAGCCAAGCCAGCGGGGGGGAAGATACGCAGTATTTT. Amino acid sequence: CASSQASGGEDTQYF. The chain is built from TRBV4-2 and TRBJ2-3; the match to TRBD2 covers 10 bases. V lost 1 base and J lost 5; bases outside the gene matches: 3. CDR1 is LGHNA, CDR2 YNFKEQ, per germline. The CDR3 spans 15 residues.

This clone occurred a few times. This chain links TRBV27 with TRBJ2-3; D is perhaps TRBD2 (5 bases). Germline lookup yields CDR1 MNHEY and CDR2 SMNVEV (reference sequence). The V and J ends lost 6 bases and 5 bases respectively, with 21 bases between them. There are 16 residues in the CDR3. The DNA for the CDR3 is TGTGCCAGCAGCCTACTTCCGAGGAGGTCAGGAGATACGCAGTATTTT. Amino acids: CASSLLPRRSGDTQYF.

The chain has TRBV5-4 and TRBJ1-1, with TRBD1 as a possible D gene (6 bases). This CDR3 has 15 amino acids. Germline V gives CDR1 SGHNT, CDR2 YYREEE (reference sequence). V gave up 1 base and J gave up 2 bases, with 12 bases separating them. The CDR3 sequence is CASSLQAGANTEAFF. CDR3 nucleotide sequence: TGTGCCAGCAGCTTGCAGGCAGGGGCTAACACTGAAGCTTTCTTT.

Remarks on this clone: Other nucleotide sequences in the sample specify the same CDR3. This chain links TRBV9 with TRBJ2-1, with 12 bases matching TRBD2. CDR1 is SGDLS, CDR2 YYNGEE, per germline. V shed 5 bases, J shed 4 bases, and the junction held 4 bases outside the gene matches. The CDR3 consists of 15 residues. CDR3 bases: TGTGCCAGCAGTGTACTAGCGGGGGGATACAATGAGCAGTTCTTC. This translates into CASSVLAGGYNEQFF.